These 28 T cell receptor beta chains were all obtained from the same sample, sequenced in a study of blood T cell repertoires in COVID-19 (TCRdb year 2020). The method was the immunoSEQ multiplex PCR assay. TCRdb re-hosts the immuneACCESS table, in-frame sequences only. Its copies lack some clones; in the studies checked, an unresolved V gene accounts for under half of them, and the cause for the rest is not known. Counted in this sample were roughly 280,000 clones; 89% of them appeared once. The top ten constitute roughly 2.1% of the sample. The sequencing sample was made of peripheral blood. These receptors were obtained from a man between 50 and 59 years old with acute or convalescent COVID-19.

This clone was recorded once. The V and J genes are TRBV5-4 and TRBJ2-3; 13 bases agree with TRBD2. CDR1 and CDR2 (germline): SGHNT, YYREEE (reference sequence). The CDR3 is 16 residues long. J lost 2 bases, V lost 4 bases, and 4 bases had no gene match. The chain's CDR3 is CASSAGLAGVTDTQYF. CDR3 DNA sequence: TGTGCCAGCAGCGCCGGACTAGCGGGGGTCACAGATACGCAGTATTTT.

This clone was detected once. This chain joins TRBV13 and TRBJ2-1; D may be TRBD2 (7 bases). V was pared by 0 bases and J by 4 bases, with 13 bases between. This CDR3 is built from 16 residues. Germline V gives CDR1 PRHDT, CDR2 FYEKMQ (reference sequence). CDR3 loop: CASSLGGGGRYNEQFF. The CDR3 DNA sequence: TGTGCCAGCAGCTTAGGCGGCGGGGGCCGTTACAATGAGCAGTTCTTC.

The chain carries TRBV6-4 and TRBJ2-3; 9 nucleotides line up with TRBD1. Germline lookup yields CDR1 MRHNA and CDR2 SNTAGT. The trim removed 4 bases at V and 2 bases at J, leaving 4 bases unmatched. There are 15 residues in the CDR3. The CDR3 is CASSGTGANTDTQYF. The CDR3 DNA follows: TGTGCCAGCAGTGGGACAGGGGCTAACACAGATACGCAGTATTTT.

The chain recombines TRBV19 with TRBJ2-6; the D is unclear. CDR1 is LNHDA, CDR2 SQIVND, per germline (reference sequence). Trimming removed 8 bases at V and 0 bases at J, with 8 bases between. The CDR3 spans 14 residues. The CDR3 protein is CASRLHSGANVLTF. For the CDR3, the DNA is TGTGCCAGTCGACTTCACTCTGGGGCCAACGTCCTGACTTTC.

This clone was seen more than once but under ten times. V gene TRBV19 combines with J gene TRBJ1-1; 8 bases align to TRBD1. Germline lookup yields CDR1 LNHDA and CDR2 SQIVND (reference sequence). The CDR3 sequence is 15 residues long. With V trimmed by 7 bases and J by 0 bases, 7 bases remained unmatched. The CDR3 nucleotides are TGTGCCAGTAACCCCCAGGGGGCGATGAACACTGAAGCTTTCTTT. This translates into CASNPQGAMNTEAFF.

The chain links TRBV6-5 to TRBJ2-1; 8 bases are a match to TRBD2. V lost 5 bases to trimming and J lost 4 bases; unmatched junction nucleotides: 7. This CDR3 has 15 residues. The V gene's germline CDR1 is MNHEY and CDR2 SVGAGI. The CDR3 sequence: CASSPLAGGYNEQFF. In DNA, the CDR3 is TGTGCCAGCAGTCCTCTGGCGGGGGGATACAATGAGCAGTTCTTC.

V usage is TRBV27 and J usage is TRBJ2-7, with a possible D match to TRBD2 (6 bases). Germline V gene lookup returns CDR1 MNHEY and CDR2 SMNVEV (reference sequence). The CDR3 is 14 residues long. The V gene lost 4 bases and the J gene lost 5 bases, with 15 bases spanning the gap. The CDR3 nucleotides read TGTGCCAGCAGTTACCGGAGGGTGCCTAACGAGCAGTACTTC. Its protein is CASSYRRVPNEQYF.

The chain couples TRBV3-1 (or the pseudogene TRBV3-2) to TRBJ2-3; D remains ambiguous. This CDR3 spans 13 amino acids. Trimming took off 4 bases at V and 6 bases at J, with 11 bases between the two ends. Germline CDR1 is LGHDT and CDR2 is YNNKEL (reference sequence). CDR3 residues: CASSPLTGDTQYF. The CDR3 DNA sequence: TGTGCCAGCAGCCCCTTAACCGGGGATACGCAGTATTTT.

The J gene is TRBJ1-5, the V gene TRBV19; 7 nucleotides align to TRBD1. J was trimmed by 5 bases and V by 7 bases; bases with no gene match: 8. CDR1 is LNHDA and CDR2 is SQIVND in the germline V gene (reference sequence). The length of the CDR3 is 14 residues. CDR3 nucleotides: TGTGCCAGTAATATGGGACAGCTCCATCAGCCCCAGCATTTT. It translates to CASNMGQLHQPQHF.

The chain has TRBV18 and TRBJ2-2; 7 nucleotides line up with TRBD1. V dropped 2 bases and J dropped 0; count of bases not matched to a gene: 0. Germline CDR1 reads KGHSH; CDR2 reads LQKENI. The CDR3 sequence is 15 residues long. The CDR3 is CASSPGTANTGELFF. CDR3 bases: TGTGCCAGCTCACCAGGGACAGCGAACACCGGGGAGCTGTTTTTT.

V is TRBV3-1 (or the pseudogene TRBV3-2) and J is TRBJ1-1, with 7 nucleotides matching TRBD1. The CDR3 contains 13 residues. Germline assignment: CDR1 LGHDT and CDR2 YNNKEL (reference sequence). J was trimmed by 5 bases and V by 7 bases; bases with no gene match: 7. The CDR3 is CASTTVTGTEAFF. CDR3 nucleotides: TGTGCCAGCACTACTGTGACAGGGACTGAAGCTTTCTTT.

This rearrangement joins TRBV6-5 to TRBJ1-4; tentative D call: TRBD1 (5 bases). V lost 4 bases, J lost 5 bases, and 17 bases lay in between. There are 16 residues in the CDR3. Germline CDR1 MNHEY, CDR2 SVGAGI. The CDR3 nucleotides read TGTGCCAGCAGTTGGGGCAGTCGGGGGATAAATGAAAAACTGTTTTTT. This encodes CASSWGSRGINEKLFF.

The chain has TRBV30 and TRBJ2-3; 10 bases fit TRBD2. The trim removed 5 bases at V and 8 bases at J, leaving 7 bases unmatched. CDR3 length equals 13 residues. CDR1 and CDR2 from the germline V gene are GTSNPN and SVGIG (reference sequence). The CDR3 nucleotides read TGTGCCTGGGAGCGGGGGGGCCTGAGTACGCAGTATTTT. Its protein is CAWERGGLSTQYF.

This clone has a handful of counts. CDR3 bases: TGTGCCAGCAGTGAGCGGGGCCTCTACGAGCAGTACTTC. Its translation is CASSERGLYEQYF. V gene TRBV2 combines with J gene TRBJ2-7; perhaps TRBD2 as D (6 bases). V was clipped by 3 bases and J by 3 bases, with 9 bases between them. Looked up from germline, CDR1 is SNHLY and CDR2 is FYNNEI. The CDR3 has 13 residues.

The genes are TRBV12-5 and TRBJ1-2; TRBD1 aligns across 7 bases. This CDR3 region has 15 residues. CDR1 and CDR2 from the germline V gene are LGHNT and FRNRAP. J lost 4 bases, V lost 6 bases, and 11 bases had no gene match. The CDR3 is CASGPPGTELYGYTF. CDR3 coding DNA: TGTGCTAGTGGCCCCCCCGGGACAGAACTCTATGGCTACACCTTC.

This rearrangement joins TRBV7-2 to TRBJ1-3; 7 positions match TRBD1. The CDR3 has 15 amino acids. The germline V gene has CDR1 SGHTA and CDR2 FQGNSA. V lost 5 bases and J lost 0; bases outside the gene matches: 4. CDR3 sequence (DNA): TGTGCCAGCAGCCAGGGACAGTTCTCTGGAAACACCATATATTTT. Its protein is CASSQGQFSGNTIYF.

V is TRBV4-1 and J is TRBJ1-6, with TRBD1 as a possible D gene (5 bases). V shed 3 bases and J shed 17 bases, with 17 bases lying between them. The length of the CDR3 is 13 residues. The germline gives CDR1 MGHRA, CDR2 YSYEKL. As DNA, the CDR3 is TGCGCCAGCAGCCACCGAGACGGCAGGGCTATCCACTTT. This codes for CASSHRDGRAIHF.

The CDR3: CASSESPDSFYGYTF. The CDR3, as DNA: TGTGCCAGCAGTGAATCCCCGGACAGTTTCTATGGCTACACCTTC. V gene TRBV6-4 combines with J gene TRBJ1-2; TRBD1 is a possible D gene (6 bases). Trimming pared 3 bases from V and 4 bases from J, leaving 15 bases between. The CDR3 sequence is 15 residues long. CDR1 is MRHNA, CDR2 SNTAGT, per germline.

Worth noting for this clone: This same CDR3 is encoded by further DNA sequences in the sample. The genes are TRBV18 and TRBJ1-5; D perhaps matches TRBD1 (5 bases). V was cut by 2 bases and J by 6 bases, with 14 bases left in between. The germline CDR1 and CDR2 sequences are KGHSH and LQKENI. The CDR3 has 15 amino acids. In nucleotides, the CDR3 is TGTGCCAGCTCACCAGTCGGGCAGGGAGGTCAGCCCCAGCATTTT. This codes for CASSPVGQGGQPQHF.

Here the CDR3 reads CASSERDSYGYTF. The CDR3 coding sequence is TGTGCCAGCAGTGAACGGGACAGCTATGGCTACACCTTC. The chain combines TRBV25-1 with TRBJ1-2; 7 bases line up with TRBD1. The CDR3 runs 13 residues. V lost 2 bases to trimming and J lost 4 bases; unmatched junction nucleotides: 1. The germline V gene encodes CDR1 MGHDK and CDR2 SYGVNS.

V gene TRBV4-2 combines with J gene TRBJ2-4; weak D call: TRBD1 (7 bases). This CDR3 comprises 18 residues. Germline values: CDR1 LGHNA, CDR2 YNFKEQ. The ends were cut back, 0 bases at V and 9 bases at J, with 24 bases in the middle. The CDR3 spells CASSQDEATGRKAGIQYF. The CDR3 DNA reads TGTGCCAGCAGCCAAGATGAGGCGACAGGGAGGAAGGCGGGCATTCAGTACTTC.

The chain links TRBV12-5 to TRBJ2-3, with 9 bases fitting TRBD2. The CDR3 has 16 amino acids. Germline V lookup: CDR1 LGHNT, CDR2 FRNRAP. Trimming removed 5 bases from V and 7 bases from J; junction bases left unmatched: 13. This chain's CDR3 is CASGPQGLARVNTQYF. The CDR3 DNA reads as TGTGCTAGTGGTCCGCAGGGACTAGCTAGAGTTAATACGCAGTATTTT.

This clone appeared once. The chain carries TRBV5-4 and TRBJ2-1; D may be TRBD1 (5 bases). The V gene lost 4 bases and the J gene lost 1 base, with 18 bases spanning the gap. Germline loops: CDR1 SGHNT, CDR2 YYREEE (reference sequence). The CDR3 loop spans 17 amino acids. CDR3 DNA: TGTGCCAGCAGCCGGCAGGGCTCGCCGATTTCCTACAATGAGCAGTTCTTC. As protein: CASSRQGSPISYNEQFF.

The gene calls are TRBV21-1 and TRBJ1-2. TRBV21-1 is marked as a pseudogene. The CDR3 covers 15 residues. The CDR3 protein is CASSVREGGNYGYTF. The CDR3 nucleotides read TGTGCCAGCAGCGTAAGGGAGGGGGGTAACTATGGCTACACCTTC.

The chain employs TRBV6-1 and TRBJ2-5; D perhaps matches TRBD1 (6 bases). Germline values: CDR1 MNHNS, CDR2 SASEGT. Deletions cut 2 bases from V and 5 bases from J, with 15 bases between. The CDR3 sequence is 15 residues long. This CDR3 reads CASSENRVSEETQYF. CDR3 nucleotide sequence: TGTGCCAGCAGTGAAAACAGGGTCTCAGAGGAGACCCAGTACTTC.

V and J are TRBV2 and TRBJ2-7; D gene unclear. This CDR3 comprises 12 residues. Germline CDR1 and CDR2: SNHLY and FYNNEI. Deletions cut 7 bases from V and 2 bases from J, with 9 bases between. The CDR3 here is CASTRRTYEQYF. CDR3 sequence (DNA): TGTGCCAGCACGAGGAGAACCTACGAGCAGTACTTC.

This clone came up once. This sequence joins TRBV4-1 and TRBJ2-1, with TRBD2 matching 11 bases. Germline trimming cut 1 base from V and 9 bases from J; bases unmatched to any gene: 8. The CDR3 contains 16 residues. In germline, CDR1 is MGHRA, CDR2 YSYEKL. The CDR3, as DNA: TGCGCCAGCAGCCAAGTTAATAGCGGGGGGGCCTTTGAGCAGTTCTTC. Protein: CASSQVNSGGAFEQFF.

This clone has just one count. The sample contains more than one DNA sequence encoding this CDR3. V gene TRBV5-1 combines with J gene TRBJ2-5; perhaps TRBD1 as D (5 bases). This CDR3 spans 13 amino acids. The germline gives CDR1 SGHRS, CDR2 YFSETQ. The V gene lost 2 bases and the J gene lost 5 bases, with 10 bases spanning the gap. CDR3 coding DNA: TGCGCCAGCAGCTTCTCAGGGTTGGAGACCCAGTACTTC. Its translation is CASSFSGLETQYF.